Presented here are 28 T cell receptor beta chains from one specimen sequenced in a study of CD8+ T cells in alopecia areata. RNA was extracted and reverse transcribed into cDNA as the sequencing template. Sequencing used immunoSEQ multiplex PCR; TCRdb keeps in-frame clones, though not all of them. The top ten hold approximately 1.2% of the sample, which has about 97,000 clones, roughly two fifths seen once. The sample comprised CD4+ T cells sorted from blood. The receptors stem from a human donor with alopecia areata.

In regard to this clone: This same CDR3 is encoded by further DNA sequences in the sample. The chain is built from TRBV29-1 and TRBJ2-1; D might be TRBD1 (6 bases). The germline V gene encodes CDR1 SQVTM and CDR2 ANQGSEA. This CDR3 contains 13 residues. V lost 7 bases and J lost 0, with 10 bases in between. The DNA for the CDR3 is TGCAGCGCTACAGGGTCCTCCTACAATGAGCAGTTCTTC. This encodes CSATGSSYNEQFF.

The chain combines TRBV6-6 with TRBJ1-6, with 7 bases identical to TRBD1. CDR1 and CDR2 from the germline V gene are MNHNY and SVGAGI (reference sequence). Germline trimming cut 5 bases from V and 5 bases from J; bases unmatched to any gene: 6. This CDR3 spans 15 amino acids. In DNA, the CDR3 is TGTGCCAGCAGTCAACAGGGGTCTGATAATTCACCCCTCCACTTT. This translates into CASSQQGSDNSPLHF.

This sequence joins TRBV7-2 and TRBJ2-5, with TRBD2 matching over 8 bases. Germline loops: CDR1 SGHTA, CDR2 FQGNSA. The CDR3 has 14 residues. V trimming: 1 base; J trimming: 7 bases; junction bases outside the gene matches: 5. The CDR3 bases are TGTGCCAGCAGCTTAGGCGGGGGGCCTGGGACCCAGTACTTC. Translation gives CASSLGGGPGTQYF.

The rearrangement links TRBV5-6 to TRBJ2-3; no reliable D call. V lost 4 bases, J lost 2 bases, and 2 bases lay in between. Germline lookup yields CDR1 SGHDT and CDR2 YYEEEE. The CDR3 contains 11 residues. CDR3 sequence: CASSITDTQYF. CDR3 in DNA: TGTGCCAGCAGCATCACAGATACGCAGTATTTT.

The chain couples TRBV27 to TRBJ2-3; perhaps TRBD2 as D (6 bases). CDR1 and CDR2 (germline): MNHEY, SMNVEV (reference sequence). This CDR3 has 15 residues. The V gene lost 4 bases and the J gene lost 2 bases, with 13 bases spanning the gap. The CDR3 reads CASSSKGLFTDTQYF. CDR3 DNA: TGTGCCAGCAGTTCAAAGGGACTTTTCACAGATACGCAGTATTTT.

There are a few counts of this clone. The chain joins TRBV20-1 to TRBJ1-5; D gene unclear. The CDR3 is 11 residues long. Between the trimmed V and J ends, which lost 1 base and 11 bases, there was a span of 9 bases. Germline-derived CDR1 and CDR2 are DFQATT and SNEGSKA (reference sequence). CDR3 sequence: CSARARRTQHF. CDR3 DNA: TGCAGTGCTAGAGCCCGGCGAACCCAGCATTTT.

On this clone: The same CDR3 can be traced to other DNA sequences in this sample. The J gene is TRBJ2-5, the V gene TRBV28, with D hard to call. The germline V gene has CDR1 MDHEN and CDR2 SYDVKM. The CDR3 runs 11 residues. V was clipped by 5 bases and J by 2 bases, with 3 bases between them. CDR3 DNA sequence: TGTGCCAGCAGTCGTCAAGAGACCCAGTACTTC. It encodes CASSRQETQYF.

Worth noting for this clone: This sequence may be a read error, since a much larger clone differs from it by one base. The rearrangement links TRBV5-6 to TRBJ2-5, with unresolved D. V was cut by 2 bases and J by 3 bases, with 2 bases left in between. The CDR3 has 11 residues. The germline V gene has CDR1 SGHDT and CDR2 YYEEEE. The CDR3 DNA sequence: TGTGCCAGCAGCTTAAAAGAGACCCAGTACTTC. Its protein is CASSLKETQYF.

CDR3 in DNA: TGTGCCAGCAGCGTAGCCCCGCGGGGACATGGGAATCAGCCCCAGCATTTT. It yields the protein CASSVAPRGHGNQPQHF. The rearrangement uses TRBV9 and TRBJ1-5; a possible D gene is TRBD1 (6 bases). CDR1 and CDR2 from the germline V gene are SGDLS and YYNGEE. The CDR3 spans 17 residues. Trimming left V 0 bases short and J 4 bases short, with 17 bases between.

V and J are TRBV7-2 and TRBJ2-1, with 8 bases that match TRBD2. The J segment lost 5 bases and the V segment lost 4 bases, leaving 7 bases of the junction unmatched. CDR3 length equals 15 residues. The germline V gene has CDR1 SGHTA and CDR2 FQGNSA. CDR3 sequence: CASSSSGTRNNEQFF. DNA for the CDR3: TGTGCCAGCAGCTCCTCCGGGACTAGAAACAATGAGCAGTTCTTC. The whole variable domain, remainder taken from reference TRBV7-2 and TRBJ2-1, is GAGVSQSPSNKVTEKGKDVELRCDPISGHTALYWYRQSLGQGLEFLIYFQGNSAPDKSGLPSDRFSAERTGGSVSTLTIQRTQQEDSAVYLCASSSSGTRNNEQFFGPGTRLTVL.

This chain uses TRBV5-1 with TRBJ2-1; 8 bases are shared with TRBD2. The CDR3 loop spans 15 amino acids. Germline loops: CDR1 SGHRS, CDR2 YFSETQ. V shed 1 base, J shed 7 bases, and the junction held 7 bases outside the gene matches. In nucleotides, the CDR3 is TGCGCCAGCAGCTTGACCGCGGGGGGCAGGAATGAGCAGTTCTTC. As protein: CASSLTAGGRNEQFF.

This clone was seen more than once but under ten times. The V and J genes are TRBV7-9 and TRBJ2-7, with D possibly TRBD2 on 6 matching bases. The CDR3 is 14 amino acids. Germline values: CDR1 SEHNR, CDR2 FQNEAQ (reference sequence). The ends were cut back, 2 bases at V and 2 bases at J, with 10 bases in the middle. CDR3 DNA: TGTGCCAGCAGCTTACTTAGCGGACCCTACGAGCAGTACTTC. Translated: CASSLLSGPYEQYF.

A few counts support this clone. The chain couples TRBV4-2 to TRBJ2-1; 8 bases are a match to TRBD2. Germline V gene sequence: CDR1 LGHNA, CDR2 YNFKEQ. V trimming: 3 bases; J trimming: 5 bases; junction bases outside the gene matches: 9. The CDR3 totals 16 residues. For the CDR3, the DNA is TGTGCCAGCAGCCAGCAGGCGGGACTAGACAACAATGAGCAGTTCTTC. This encodes CASSQQAGLDNNEQFF.

The V call is TRBV11-2, the J call TRBJ1-5; D not certain. Germline CDR1 and CDR2: SGHAT and FQNNGV. Between the trimmed V and J ends, which lost 3 bases and 6 bases, there was a span of 9 bases. The CDR3 consists of 13 residues. The DNA of the CDR3 is TGTGCCAGCAGCTTGTCACAGACTCAGCCCCAGCATTTT. Translating it yields CASSLSQTQPQHF. The variable domain in full, completed from reference TRBV11-2 and TRBJ1-5, reads EAGVAQSPRYKIIEKRQSVAFWCNPISGHATLYWYQQILGQGPKLLIQFQNNGVVDDSQLPKDRFSAERLKGVDSTLKIQPAKLEDSAVYLCASSLSQTQPQHFGDGTRLSIL.

The J gene is TRBJ2-3, the V gene TRBV7-2, with D perhaps TRBD2 (5 bases). The germline gives CDR1 SGHTA, CDR2 FQGNSA. The length of the CDR3 is 15 residues. The V end lost 0 bases, the J end lost 1 base, and 8 bases lay between the germline ends. The chain's CDR3 is CASSLARAGTDTQYF. In DNA form, the CDR3 reads TGTGCCAGCAGCTTAGCGCGGGCAGGCACAGATACGCAGTATTTT.

Only a few counts were recorded for this clone. This chain joins TRBV29-1 and TRBJ2-5; 11 bases align to TRBD1. TRBJ2-7 matches the DNA end more closely, so the J call is doubtful. The CDR3 has 14 residues. The germline gives CDR1 SQVTM, CDR2 ANQGSEA. CDR3 nucleotide sequence: TGCAGCGTAATGACCGGGACAGGGGGAGGCGAGCAGTACTTC. As protein: CSVMTGTGGGEQYF.

V usage is TRBV7-3 and J usage is TRBJ2-5; D is perhaps TRBD2 (5 bases). This CDR3 contains 15 residues. Deletions cut 1 base from V and 5 bases from J, with 14 bases between. Germline lookup yields CDR1 SGHTA and CDR2 FQGTGA. The CDR3 DNA sequence: TGTGCCAGCAGCTTAATACCCACTAGGCCGGAGACCCAGTACTTC. Its translation is CASSLIPTRPETQYF. The full variable domain, in which reference TRBV7-3 and TRBJ2-5 provide the parts outside the CDR3, is GAGVSQTPSNKVTEKGKYVELRCDPISGHTALYWYRQSLGQGPEFLIYFQGTGAADDSGLPNDRFFAVRPEGSVSTLKIQRTERGDSAVYLCASSLIPTRPETQYFGPGTRLLVL.

This clone was picked up a small number of times. The chain recombines TRBV4-2 with TRBJ2-3, with unresolved D. This CDR3 has 14 residues. The germline CDR1 and CDR2 sequences are LGHNA and YNFKEQ. Trimming shortened V by 2 bases and J by 10 bases, and 16 bases separated the two germline ends. CDR3 nucleotides: TGTGCCAGCAGCCAAAATGGACGAGCGCAAGCGCAGTATTTT. Protein: CASSQNGRAQAQYF.

This clone showed up just once. The V gene is TRBV4-2, the J gene TRBJ2-1; tentatively, D is TRBD2 (6 bases). The germline CDR1 and CDR2 sequences are LGHNA and YNFKEQ. The CDR3 loop spans 18 amino acids. Trimming left V 2 bases short and J 0 bases short, with 17 bases between. The CDR3 bases are TGTGCCAGCAGCCAAACCGGGGACTTTATGAGCTCCTACAATGAGCAGTTCTTC. Its translation: CASSQTGDFMSSYNEQFF.

The chain employs TRBV30 and TRBJ1-2, with 8 bases that match TRBD1. The J segment lost 8 bases and the V segment lost 4 bases, leaving 3 bases of the junction unmatched. Per germline, CDR1 GTSNPN and CDR2 SVGIG (reference sequence). CDR3 size: 11 residues. The CDR3 sequence: CAWNQGAGYTF. The CDR3 bases are TGTGCCTGGAACCAGGGGGCCGGCTACACCTTC.

This clone was seen only once. The V gene is TRBV30, the J gene TRBJ2-5; 12 bases match TRBD1. Germline assignment: CDR1 GTSNPN and CDR2 SVGIG (reference sequence). This CDR3 region has 14 residues. V dropped 6 bases and J dropped 4; count of bases not matched to a gene: 6. The chain's CDR3 is CACRDRGRPETQYF. CDR3 in DNA: TGTGCCTGCCGGGACAGGGGGCGCCCAGAGACCCAGTACTTC.

Points on this clone: The same CDR3 can be traced to other DNA sequences in this sample. The gene calls are TRBV5-1 and TRBJ1-1, with a weak D call TRBD1 (5 bases). CDR3 length: 13 amino acids. Germline values: CDR1 SGHRS, CDR2 YFSETQ. V was pared by 4 bases and J by 0 bases, with 7 bases between. The CDR3 bases are TGCGCCAGCAGCCGGGACCTGAACACTGAAGCTTTCTTT. Its translation: CASSRDLNTEAFF.

The gene calls are TRBV25-1 and TRBJ2-1; D ambiguous. Trimming left V 1 base short and J 2 bases short, with 3 bases between. The CDR3 loop spans 13 amino acids. Germline-derived CDR1 and CDR2 are MGHDK and SYGVNS. DNA of the CDR3: TGTGCCAGCAGTGAATTTGCCTACAATGAGCAGTTCTTC. It encodes CASSEFAYNEQFF. Looking up the rest from reference TRBV25-1 and TRBJ2-1 gives the full variable domain: EADIYQTPRYLVIGTGKKITLECSQTMGHDKMYWYQQDPGMELHLIHYSYGVNSTEKGDLSSESTVSRIRTEHFPLTLESARPSHTSQYLCASSEFAYNEQFFGPGTRLTVL.

This clone was detected a few times. The chain uses TRBV5-6 and TRBJ2-2; D is possibly TRBD1 (5 bases). The CDR3 contains 15 residues. Germline V CDR1 and CDR2: SGHDT, YYEEEE. V lost 4 bases, J lost 7 bases, and 17 bases lay in between. The CDR3 DNA follows: TGTGCCAGCAGCCTCTTGCGGCTTAGGGGCGGGGAGCTGTTTTTT. Translation: CASSLLRLRGGELFF.

The chain recombines TRBV7-2 with TRBJ2-5; D is ambiguous. The germline V gene encodes CDR1 SGHTA and CDR2 FQGNSA. The V and J ends lost 4 bases and 4 bases respectively, with 7 bases between them. The CDR3 has 12 residues. CDR3 residues: CASSSWGETQYF. The CDR3 DNA sequence: TGTGCCAGCAGCTCTTGGGGAGAGACCCAGTACTTC.

There are a few counts of this clone. The chain employs TRBV29-1 and TRBJ2-1; 9 bases match TRBD2. The CDR3 length is 17 residues. V was pared by 7 bases and J by 1 base, with 14 bases of the junction left unmatched. CDR1 is SQVTM, CDR2 ANQGSEA, per germline. CDR3 sequence: CSASLLWREGSYNEQFF. DNA of the CDR3: TGCAGCGCCTCCCTCCTCTGGCGGGAGGGTTCCTACAATGAGCAGTTCTTC.

This clone was seen a handful of times. The chain's CDR3 is CSVATGQFNQPQHF. CDR3 coding DNA: TGCAGCGTCGCGACAGGGCAATTTAATCAGCCCCAGCATTTT. The chain carries TRBV29-1 and TRBJ1-5, with 7 bases that match TRBD1. In germline, CDR1 is SQVTM, CDR2 ANQGSEA. Losses at the gene ends were 6 bases for V and 4 bases for J; bases not matched to a gene: 9. This CDR3 contains 14 residues. Supplemented by reference TRBV29-1 and TRBJ1-5, the full variable domain reads SAVISQKPSRDICQRGTSLTIQCQVDSQVTMMFWYRQQPGQSLTLIATANQGSEATYESGFVIDKFPISRPNLTFSTLTVSNMSPEDSSIYLCSVATGQFNQPQHFGDGTRLSIL.

This clone was recorded many times. This sequence joins TRBV18 and TRBJ1-5, with TRBD1 as a possible D gene (6 bases). V was clipped by 0 bases and J by 5 bases, with 17 bases between them. The CDR3 loop spans 17 amino acids. Germline V gives CDR1 KGHSH, CDR2 LQKENI. CDR3 loop: CASSPPVIGQRHQPQHF. CDR3 nucleotides: TGTGCCAGCTCACCACCGGTTATAGGACAGCGACATCAGCCCCAGCATTTT.